The clone carrying this T cell receptor beta chain was seen a single time. Antigen: not known. The data belong to a study of cytomegalovirus exposure and HLA in healthy donors. Whole-study results and caveats: The only immune exposure information that was available was CMV serostatus. Most TCR sequences were rare, but some public TCRs occurred in many donors.

Researchers ran the PCR with 60 Vbeta and 13 Jbeta primers. How the authors handled the data: Later work found approximately 87 million unique TCR beta chains, with 9.5 million to 12 million shared. The protocol was immunoSEQ multiplex PCR, while the TCRdb copy is restricted to in-frame clones and leaves out a portion. V and J calls and clone size come straight from that table; D and trimming were deduced from the DNA. The sample has around 190,000 clones; approximately 70% are singletons. The germline V gene has CDR1 GTSNPN and CDR2 SVGIG (reference sequence). The V end lost 1 base, the J end lost 4 bases, and 16 bases lay between the germline ends. The CDR3 extends over 15 amino acids.

V is TRBV30 and J is TRBJ1-2; D may be TRBD1 (5 bases). The material sequenced was PBMCs. The clonotype was recovered from a woman in her 30s in good health and CMV-seropositive. CDR3 DNA sequence: TGTGCCTGGAGTGAGGAGTCAGGGAAGGGCTATGGCTACACCTTC. It specifies CAWSEESGKGYGYTF.